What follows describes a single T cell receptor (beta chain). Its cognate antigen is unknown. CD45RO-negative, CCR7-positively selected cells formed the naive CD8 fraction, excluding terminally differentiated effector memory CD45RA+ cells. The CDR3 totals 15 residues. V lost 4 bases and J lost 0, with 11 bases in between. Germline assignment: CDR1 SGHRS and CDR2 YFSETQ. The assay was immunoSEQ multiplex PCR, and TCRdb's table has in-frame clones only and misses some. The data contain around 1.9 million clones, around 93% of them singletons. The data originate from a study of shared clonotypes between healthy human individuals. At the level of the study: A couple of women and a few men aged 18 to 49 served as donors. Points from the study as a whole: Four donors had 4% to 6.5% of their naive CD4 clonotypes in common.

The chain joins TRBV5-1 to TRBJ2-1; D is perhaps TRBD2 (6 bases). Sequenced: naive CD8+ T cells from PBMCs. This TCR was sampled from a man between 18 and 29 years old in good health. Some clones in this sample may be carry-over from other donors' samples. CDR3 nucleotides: TGCGCCAGCAGCGCCACTAGCAGCTCCTACAATGAGCAGTTCTTC. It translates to CASSATSSSYNEQFF.